The present T cell receptor (beta chain) was sequenced within a study of T-cell reconstitution after alpha-beta-depleted transplantation in children. Broader study findings: It was newly produced T cells that mostly accounted for T-cell counts and diversity one year after transplant. The study traced high day-60 TCRbeta diversity in some patients to surviving recipient T cells and thymic progenitors.

V lost 5 bases to trimming and J lost 0 bases; unmatched junction nucleotides: 4. Germline V gene data show CDR1 as MGHRA and CDR2 as YSYEKL. CDR3 size: 16 residues. Unique molecular identifiers were incorporated when the TCRbeta library was constructed. MiXCR, applied by TCRdb to the PCR reads, yields one record per CDR3 protein. This table holds roughly 100,000 distinct CDR3 sequences, approximately 8% found once. This clonotype has only a few counts. Antigen unknown. The receptor was isolated from a boy aged 2 to 10 with acute lymphoblastic leukemia, due to receive a stem cell transplant. Sequences were derived from PBMCs, sampled before TCRalphabeta/CD19-depleted stem cell transplant. V is TRBV4-1 and J is TRBJ2-3; 11 nucleotides agree with TRBD1. CDR3 coding DNA: TGCGCCAGCAGCACTCGGACAGGGGGCAGCACAGATACGCAGTATTTT. It encodes CASSTRTGGSTDTQYF.